This T cell receptor (beta chain) was sequenced for a study of identical twins. CDR3 length equals 15 residues. V shed 0 bases, J shed 6 bases, and the junction held 6 bases outside the gene matches. CDR1 is ENHRY, CDR2 SYGVKD, per germline. In this sample, this clonotype turned up a few times. TCRdb fed the 5' RACE reads into MiXCR, producing one record per CDR3 protein. The table has 250,000 to 300,000 distinct CDR3 sequences, roughly 8.7% seen once. This sample was also put to use in a study of yellow fever vaccine responses in identical twins.

The V call is TRBV10-3, the J call TRBJ2-5; 8 nucleotides agree with TRBD1. The source of this sequence is a young woman in good health. The sequencing input was CD8+ T cells sorted from blood. CDR3 in DNA: TGTGCCATCAGTGAGTCCCAGGGGGCGCGGCAGACCCAGTACTTC. Translating gives CAISESQGARQTQYF.